This entry features one TCR beta chain sequence. Its antigen is still unknown. These data come from a study of graft-versus-host responses after intestinal transplantation. At the level of the study: Every transplant recipient was induced with anti-thymocyte globulin, then maintained on tacrolimus and steroids for around 3 years.

Deletions cut 4 bases from V and 4 bases from J, with 10 bases between. The CDR3 length is 13 residues. Germline values: CDR1 MGHRA, CDR2 YSYEKL. Here immunoSEQ multiplex PCR was the method, and the copy in TCRdb shows in-frame clones only, minus some. The sample holds roughly 80,000 clones, roughly 84% seen once. Study-wide results and caveats: Marrow from the recipient contained GvH clones, some of which had appeared first in ileum or blood.

The specimen comprised unstimulated CD8+ T cells sorted from spleen or lymph node cells, sampled before transplant. This chain uses TRBV4-1 with TRBJ1-2; D gene uncertain. This receptor was taken from a human donor who was the organ donor for an intestinal transplant. As DNA, the CDR3 is TGCGCCAGCAGCCCCCCCGGCAGCTATGGCTACACCTTC. Its translation: CASSPPGSYGYTF.